The clone carrying this TCR beta chain was counted between two and nine times. Its cognate antigen is unknown. Looked up from germline, CDR1 is LGHNA and CDR2 is YSLEER. This CDR3 has 15 amino acids. The germline V and J ends were trimmed by 3 bases and 1 base, with 10 bases remaining between them. These data come from a study of a mutant IDH1 vaccine in newly diagnosed glioma. The protocol was immunoSEQ multiplex PCR, while the TCRdb copy is restricted to in-frame clones and leaves out a portion. The sample comprises tens of thousands of clones, about 73% of which are singletons, and roughly 5% rests with the top ten. Time point given: week 35, safety follow-up. Vaccination comprised doses that each held 300 ug of mutant IDH1 20-mer peptide, plus topical imiquimod.

The source material was PBMCs, sampled from a glioma patient whose treatment included an IDH1 peptide vaccine. The V gene is TRBV4-3, the J gene TRBJ2-1; the D gene is possibly TRBD2 (5 bases). The receptor was derived from a man in his fifties or sixties with glioma. CDR3 in DNA: TGCGCCAGCAGCCAGAGGACGGGGTCCTACAATGAGCAGTTCTTC. This codes for CASSQRTGSYNEQFF.